The 28 T cell receptor beta chains below were found in one sample sequenced in a study of shared clonotypes between healthy human individuals. This table comes from immunoSEQ multiplex PCR, and its TCRdb copy is limited to in-frame clones, with some not included. The table has 1.6 million or so clones, less than 99% seen once; the top ten hold 0.3% to 0.45%. Sequencing input: naive CD4+ T cells sorted from blood. As for subset: CD45RA+ positively selected. The receptors come from a man aged 25-45 years in good health.

This chain joins TRBV7-3 and TRBJ2-1; a weak D match, TRBD1 (5 bases). CDR1 is SGHTA, CDR2 FQGTGA, per germline. V was cut by 5 bases and J by 0 bases, with 11 bases left in between. The CDR3 totals 15 residues. The CDR3 DNA reads as TGTGCCAGCAGCCCACGACAGAGCTCCTACAATGAGCAGTTCTTC. Protein: CASSPRQSSYNEQFF. The full variable domain, its missing parts supplied by reference TRBV7-3 and TRBJ2-1, is GAGVSQTPSNKVTEKGKYVELRCDPISGHTALYWYRQSLGQGPEFLIYFQGTGAADDSGLPNDRFFAVRPEGSVSTLKIQRTERGDSAVYLCASSPRQSSYNEQFFGPGTRLTVL.

The chain uses TRBV7-8 and TRBJ2-7; TRBD1 might be the D (7 bases). Between the trimmed V and J ends, which lost 1 base and 3 bases, there was a span of 13 bases. The CDR3 runs 15 residues. Looked up from germline, CDR1 is SGHVS and CDR2 is FQNEAQ. Here the CDR3 DNA reads TGTGCCAGCAGCTTAGGTCCCAGGGGGGACTACGAGCAGTACTTC. Its translation is CASSLGPRGDYEQYF.

V is TRBV5-1 and J is TRBJ2-7; 8 nucleotides align to TRBD1. CDR1 and CDR2 from the germline V gene are SGHRS and YFSETQ. This CDR3 has 14 residues. With 4 bases clipped from V and 2 bases from J, the junction kept 5 bases outside the gene matches. In nucleotides, the CDR3 is TGCGCCAGCAGCCGGGGACAGGACCCCTACGAGCAGTACTTC. Its protein product is CASSRGQDPYEQYF.

CDR3 DNA sequence: TGTGCCAGCAGCCCGACAGGTCTTTCTAGCACAGATACGCAGTATTTT. It yields the protein CASSPTGLSSTDTQYF. The J gene is TRBJ2-3, the V gene TRBV7-9; a possible D gene is TRBD1 (6 bases). Germline values: CDR1 SEHNR, CDR2 FQNEAQ (reference sequence). Trimming removed 5 bases from V and 0 bases from J, with 15 bases in between. This CDR3 spans 16 amino acids.

This clone appeared once. The V gene is TRBV18, the J gene TRBJ1-1, with 8 bases that match TRBD1. CDR1 and CDR2 from the germline V gene are KGHSH and LQKENI. V lost 2 bases and J lost 7; bases outside the gene matches: 9. This CDR3 contains 15 residues. The CDR3 loop is CASSPIQNRGGEAFF. CDR3 coding DNA: TGTGCCAGCTCACCAATACAAAACAGGGGGGGTGAAGCTTTCTTT.

This chain uses TRBV5-4 with TRBJ2-1; D perhaps matches TRBD1 (5 bases). Trimming cost V 10 bases and J 0 bases, with 17 bases left between them. The CDR3 totals 15 residues. Germline V gene data show CDR1 as SGHNT and CDR2 as YYREEE (reference sequence). CDR3: CASLSRVSSYNEQFF. The DNA for the CDR3 is TGTGCCTCATTAAGCAGGGTAAGCTCCTACAATGAGCAGTTCTTC.

The chain uses TRBV7-8 and TRBJ2-1, with a weak D call TRBD2 (6 bases). The germline V gene has CDR1 SGHVS and CDR2 FQNEAQ. The CDR3 length is 14 residues. Trimming pared 1 base from V and 7 bases from J, leaving 11 bases between. DNA of the CDR3: TGTGCCAGCAGCTTAGTAACTAGCCTAAATGAGCAGTTCTTC. Translated: CASSLVTSLNEQFF.

This clone came up once. The V call is TRBV14, the J call TRBJ2-7, with unresolved D. V lost 4 bases and J lost 1, with 14 bases in between. Germline V CDR1 and CDR2: SGHDN, FVKESK. This CDR3 region has 15 residues. The CDR3 is CASSPSRLGSYEQYF. In DNA, the CDR3 is TGTGCCAGCAGCCCTTCCAGGCTAGGGTCCTACGAGCAGTACTTC. Supplemented by reference TRBV14 and TRBJ2-7, the full variable domain reads EAGVTQFPSHSVIEKGQTVTLRCDPISGHDNLYWYRRVMGKEIKFLLHFVKESKQDESGMPNNRFLAERTGGTYSTLKVQPAELEDSGVYFCASSPSRLGSYEQYFGPGTRLTVT.

V and J are TRBV5-4 and TRBJ2-7, with D possibly being TRBD2 (5 bases). V dropped 0 bases and J dropped 1 base, with 14 bases sitting between them. This CDR3 spans 16 amino acids. In germline, CDR1 is SGHNT, CDR2 YYREEE (reference sequence). CDR3 region: CASSLGIARESYEQYF. The CDR3 DNA reads as TGTGCCAGCAGCTTGGGGATCGCGAGGGAGTCCTACGAGCAGTACTTC. Variable domain in full (rest from reference TRBV5-4 and TRBJ2-7): ETGVTQSPTHLIKTRGQQVTLRCSSQSGHNTVSWYQQALGQGPQFIFQYYREEENGRGNFPPRFSGLQFPNYSSELNVNALELDDSALYLCASSLGIARESYEQYFGPGTRLTVT.

The chain employs TRBV5-1 and TRBJ1-4, with TRBD1 as a possible D gene (6 bases). The CDR3 runs to 15 residues. CDR1 is SGHRS, CDR2 YFSETQ, per germline. The V and J ends lost 1 base and 3 bases respectively, with 10 bases between them. DNA for the CDR3: TGCGCCAGCAGCTTGATGGGGGGCTCTAATGAAAAACTGTTTTTT. Residues: CASSLMGGSNEKLFF.

The chain carries TRBV27 and TRBJ2-7; 7 nucleotides agree with TRBD2. The germline CDR1 and CDR2 sequences are MNHEY and SMNVEV (reference sequence). V gave up 4 bases and J gave up 4 bases; unmatched junction bases: 13. The CDR3 is 16 amino acids. In nucleotides, the CDR3 is TGTGCCAGCAGTTCAATCCTAGCGGACCCCGGGTACGAGCAGTACTTC. Amino acids: CASSSILADPGYEQYF.

The rearrangement joins TRBV5-1 to TRBJ1-3; no clear D gene. Trimming took 0 bases from V and 1 from J, leaving 5 bases between them. The CDR3 is made up of 14 amino acids. CDR1 is SGHRS, CDR2 YFSETQ, per germline. CDR3 DNA sequence: TGCGCCAGCAGCTTGGGAGAATCTGGAAACACCATATATTTT. It is translated as CASSLGESGNTIYF.

The gene calls are TRBV28 and TRBJ2-3, with 12 bases matching TRBD2. CDR3 size: 17 residues. The V and J ends lost 3 bases and 2 bases, in that order; junction bases with no gene match: 6. Germline CDR1 reads MDHEN; CDR2 reads SYDVKM. For the CDR3, the DNA is TGTGCCAGCAGTTTGCCCTCTAGCGGGAGGGCCACAGATACGCAGTATTTT. The encoded protein is CASSLPSSGRATDTQYF. The full variable domain, rest sourced from reference TRBV28 and TRBJ2-3, is DVKVTQSSRYLVKRTGEKVFLECVQDMDHENMFWYRQDPGLGLRLIYFSYDVKMKEKGDIPEGYSVSREKKERFSLILESASTNQTSMYLCASSLPSSGRATDTQYFGPGTRLTVL.

DNA for the CDR3: TGCGCCAGCAGCGTCGGACAGTTCCCCCGGTACGAGCAGTACTTC. This codes for CASSVGQFPRYEQYF. This sequence joins TRBV5-1 and TRBJ2-7, with a possible D match to TRBD1 (6 bases). The CDR3 has 15 residues. Germline V gene lookup returns CDR1 SGHRS and CDR2 YFSETQ. V was cut by 4 bases and J by 4 bases, with 18 bases left in between.

The chain employs TRBV28 and TRBJ2-3; D may be TRBD1 (6 bases). The germline V gene has CDR1 MDHEN and CDR2 SYDVKM. The CDR3 consists of 13 residues. Trimming pared 6 bases from V and 2 bases from J, leaving 9 bases between. The CDR3 bases are TGTGCCAGCAGAAACAGGGACACAGATACGCAGTATTTT. Residues: CASRNRDTDTQYF.

This CDR3 reads CASTIRDTQYF. CDR3 coding DNA: TGTGCCAGTACCATTCGAGATACGCAGTATTTT. The V call is TRBV7-2, the J call TRBJ2-3; unclear D gene. Germline CDR1 SGHTA, CDR2 FQGNSA. The CDR3 is made up of 11 amino acids. The V and J ends lost 9 bases and 5 bases respectively, with 9 bases between them.

The chain employs TRBV27 and TRBJ2-4, with D possibly TRBD1 on 5 matching bases. This CDR3 has 16 amino acids. The germline V gene encodes CDR1 MNHEY and CDR2 SMNVEV (reference sequence). V lost 2 bases, J lost 0 bases, and 11 bases lay in between. This CDR3 is CASSLIGAQAKNIQYF. CDR3 coding DNA: TGTGCCAGCAGTTTAATAGGGGCTCAAGCCAAAAACATTCAGTACTTC.

Of note for this clone: The identical CDR3 is also encoded by other nucleotide sequences in the sample. J is TRBJ1-1 and V is TRBV7-9, with D unclear. Trimming took 5 bases from V and 1 from J, leaving 5 bases between them. CDR1 and CDR2 from the germline V gene are SEHNR and FQNEAQ (reference sequence). This CDR3 spans 12 amino acids. The CDR3 coding sequence is TGTGCCAGCAGCCTAGAGAACACTGAAGCTTTCTTT. It codes for CASSLENTEAFF.

A remark on this clone: Other DNA sequences in the same sample also yield this CDR3. The chain carries TRBV9 and TRBJ2-5; no clear D. Trimming removed 0 bases from V and 3 bases from J, with 6 bases in between. The V gene's germline CDR1 is SGDLS and CDR2 YYNGEE. The CDR3 spans 13 residues. For the CDR3, the DNA is TGTGCCAGCAGCGTAGATCTAAAAGAGACCCAGTACTTC. Amino acids: CASSVDLKETQYF.

V gene TRBV18 combines with J gene TRBJ1-1; TRBD1 might be the D (6 bases). The CDR3 runs to 13 residues. Looked up from germline, CDR1 is KGHSH and CDR2 is LQKENI. The CDR3 protein is CVATGNIDTEAFF. Here the CDR3 DNA reads TGTGTGGCGACAGGAAATATTGACACTGAAGCTTTCTTT.

This chain links TRBV6-6 with TRBJ2-5; D not resolved. Per the germline V gene, CDR1 is MNHNY and CDR2 is SVGAGI (reference sequence). V lost 5 bases and J lost 4, with 8 bases in between. The CDR3 has 12 amino acids. The CDR3 sequence is CASSDARETQYF. CDR3 in DNA: TGTGCCAGCAGTGACGCCCGAGAGACCCAGTACTTC.

The chain carries TRBV5-4 and TRBJ2-2; the match to TRBD2 covers 7 bases. With V trimmed by 4 bases and J by 8 bases, 14 bases remained unmatched. Germline CDR1 SGHNT, CDR2 YYREEE (reference sequence). The CDR3 extends over 16 amino acids. The CDR3 spells CASSRPGRERAGELFF. Here the CDR3 DNA reads TGTGCCAGCAGCCGCCCTGGGCGGGAGAGAGCTGGGGAGCTGTTTTTT.

The chain is built from TRBV5-1 and TRBJ2-1, with TRBD2 matching over 7 bases. This CDR3 is 17 amino acids long. V lost 3 bases to trimming and J lost 0 bases; unmatched junction nucleotides: 9. Germline V gene lookup returns CDR1 SGHRS and CDR2 YFSETQ. This CDR3 reads CASSSQSGTSSYNEQFF. CDR3 DNA: TGCGCCAGCAGCTCCCAGAGCGGGACGAGCTCCTACAATGAGCAGTTCTTC.

This chain uses TRBV5-1 with TRBJ2-1, with TRBD1 matching over 7 bases. Germline loops: CDR1 SGHRS, CDR2 YFSETQ. V gave up 3 bases and J gave up 13 bases; unmatched junction bases: 13. The CDR3 extends over 14 amino acids. For the CDR3, the DNA is TGCGCCAGCAGCTGGGGAGACAGGGAAGGTCTCCAGTTCTTC. Its translation is CASSWGDREGLQFF.

V usage is TRBV10-1 and J usage is TRBJ2-1; tentative D call: TRBD1 (6 bases). CDR3 length: 14 amino acids. Germline assignment: CDR1 WNHNN and CDR2 SYGVQD (reference sequence). V was cut by 5 bases and J by 5 bases, with 13 bases left in between. CDR3 protein: CASSSGAPNNEQFF. The DNA for the CDR3 is TGCGCCAGCAGTTCAGGGGCACCTAACAATGAGCAGTTCTTC.

This clone occurred once. V is TRBV7-8 and J is TRBJ2-2; possible D gene TRBD2, 6 bases. The V gene's germline CDR1 is SGHVS and CDR2 FQNEAQ. Trimming cost V 1 base and J 4 bases, with 13 bases left between them. The CDR3 spans 16 residues. CDR3 in amino acids: CASSLGGEASTGELFF. The CDR3 DNA is TGTGCCAGCAGCTTAGGGGGGGAAGCCAGCACCGGGGAGCTGTTTTTT.

J is TRBJ1-3 and V is TRBV7-9; the match to TRBD1 covers 7 bases. CDR1 and CDR2 (germline): SEHNR, FQNEAQ (reference sequence). CDR3 length: 18 residues. With 3 bases clipped from V and 0 bases from J, the junction kept 11 bases outside the gene matches. Written as DNA, the CDR3 is TGTGCCAGCAGCTTGTTGCCAACGCGACAGGGCTCTGGAAACACCATATATTTT. Residues: CASSLLPTRQGSGNTIYF.

Here the CDR3 reads CASSNRGLNGGYTF. In DNA form, the CDR3 reads TGTGCCAGCAGCAACAGGGGGCTTAATGGTGGCTACACCTTC. V is TRBV7-8 and J is TRBJ1-2; 9 bases are shared with TRBD1. This CDR3 has 14 residues. The trim removed 5 bases at V and 7 bases at J, leaving 8 bases unmatched. CDR1 SGHVS and CDR2 FQNEAQ come from the germline V gene.